Each of the 19 T cell receptor beta chains below was sequenced from the same sample in a study of blood T cell repertoires in COVID-19. Libraries were prepared by immunoSEQ multiplex PCR; TCRdb keeps only in-frame clonotypes and omits some of them. The sample yields more than 150,000 clones, around 90% seen once. The specimen was peripheral blood. The source is a man aged 40-55 years with acute or convalescent COVID-19.

This chain links TRBV7-9 with TRBJ2-1; 9 nucleotides match TRBD1. Germline-derived CDR1 and CDR2 are SEHNR and FQNEAQ (reference sequence). V dropped 6 bases and J dropped 6; count of bases not matched to a gene: 6. CDR3 size: 14 residues. CDR3 nucleotide sequence: TGTGCCAGCAGGCAACAGGGGGCGTCCAATGAGCAGTTCTTC. As protein: CASRQQGASNEQFF.

V is TRBV3-1 (or the pseudogene TRBV3-2) and J is TRBJ2-5; TRBD2 matches 12 bases. V lost 4 bases and J lost 2; bases outside the gene matches: 8. CDR3 size: 17 residues. Germline lookup yields CDR1 LGHDT and CDR2 YNNKEL (reference sequence). The CDR3 nucleotides read TGTGCCAGCAGCCTCACTAGCGGGGGGCCCACTCAAGAGACCCAGTACTTC. Encoded protein: CASSLTSGGPTQETQYF.

The chain has TRBV9 and TRBJ2-3; 9 positions agree with TRBD2. The trim removed 0 bases at V and 0 bases at J, leaving 8 bases unmatched. Germline CDR1 is SGDLS and CDR2 is YYNGEE. There are 18 residues in the CDR3. CDR3 region: CASSVAGSSGGSTDTQYF. CDR3 DNA sequence: TGTGCCAGCAGCGTAGCTGGTAGTAGCGGGGGAAGCACAGATACGCAGTATTTT.

This rearrangement joins TRBV30 to TRBJ2-7, with a possible D match to TRBD2 (6 bases). Trimming pared 3 bases from V and 0 bases from J, leaving 18 bases between. CDR1 and CDR2 (germline): GTSNPN, SVGIG (reference sequence). This CDR3 spans 16 amino acids. The chain's CDR3 is CAWRVPGVRSSYEQYF. For the CDR3, the DNA is TGTGCCTGGAGGGTCCCGGGGGTTCGGAGCTCCTACGAGCAGTACTTC.

The V gene is TRBV21-1, the J gene TRBJ2-5; TRBD2 reflects the table's D call only, with no check against the DNA. TRBV21-1 is flagged as a pseudogene. This CDR3 contains 14 residues. CDR3 DNA sequence: TGTGCCAGCACCCCGGAGACTACCCAAGAGACCCAGTACTTC. This gives the protein CASTPETTQETQYF.

This chain connects TRBV27 to TRBJ1-2; D might be TRBD1 (6 bases). The V end was cut by 6 bases, the J end by 1 base, with 12 bases between. Germline V gives CDR1 MNHEY, CDR2 SMNVEV (reference sequence). The CDR3 is 14 amino acids. CDR3: CASRGADFNYGYTF. CDR3 coding DNA: TGTGCCAGCAGGGGGGCTGACTTTAACTATGGCTACACCTTC.

V usage is TRBV5-1 and J usage is TRBJ1-2; tentative D call: TRBD1 (5 bases). V lost 4 bases, J lost 2 bases, and 12 bases lay in between. The CDR3 runs 14 residues. The germline gives CDR1 SGHRS, CDR2 YFSETQ. The CDR3 DNA is TGCGCCAGCAGCCCTACGGCAGGGAACTATGGCTACACCTTC. Translating it yields CASSPTAGNYGYTF.

V is TRBV9 and J is TRBJ2-1; D is uncertain. Trimming pared 3 bases from V and 5 bases from J, leaving 9 bases between. Per the germline V gene, CDR1 is SGDLS and CDR2 is YYNGEE. This CDR3 has 13 amino acids. The CDR3, as DNA: TGTGCCAGCAGCGCCGGTCGAGACAATGAGCAGTTCTTC. Amino acids: CASSAGRDNEQFF.

In DNA form, the CDR3 reads TGTGCCAGCAGCTTCCACCGGAGGGGACAGGGCGAGACCTACGAGCAGTACTTC. This encodes CASSFHRRGQGETYEQYF. This chain links TRBV7-9 with TRBJ2-7; TRBD1 agrees at 9 bases. This CDR3 contains 18 residues. V trimming: 3 bases; J trimming: 2 bases; junction bases outside the gene matches: 14. CDR1 is SEHNR, CDR2 FQNEAQ, per germline (reference sequence).

This chain connects TRBV4-3 to TRBJ2-2; D gene unclear. Trimming removed 5 bases from V and 4 bases from J, with 14 bases in between. Per germline, CDR1 LGHNA and CDR2 YSLEER. The CDR3 has 15 amino acids. The DNA for the CDR3 is TGCGCCAGCAGCTGGGCCCATCGTGGCACCGGGGAGCTGTTTTTT. This codes for CASSWAHRGTGELFF.

The rearrangement links TRBV4-3 to TRBJ2-2; D unclear. The V and J ends lost 3 bases and 6 bases respectively, with 11 bases between them. Germline V lookup: CDR1 LGHNA, CDR2 YSLEER. This CDR3 has 14 residues. Here the CDR3 reads CASSHGPISGELFF. The CDR3, as DNA: TGCGCCAGCAGCCATGGCCCCATCTCCGGGGAGCTGTTTTTT.

The J gene is TRBJ2-2, the V gene TRBV10-1; perhaps TRBD2 as D (5 bases). V lost 0 bases to trimming and J lost 5 bases, with 13 bases between them. The CDR3 consists of 16 residues. Germline values: CDR1 WNHNN, CDR2 SYGVQD (reference sequence). The DNA of the CDR3 is TGCGCCAGCAGTGAGTCCAAGGCGGGCGGAACCGGGGAGCTGTTTTTT. It encodes CASSESKAGGTGELFF.

The rearrangement links TRBV2 to TRBJ2-2, with D possibly matching TRBD1 (6 bases). CDR1 is SNHLY, CDR2 FYNNEI, per germline. The CDR3 has 15 residues. Trimming removed 4 bases from V and 2 bases from J, with 11 bases in between. The CDR3, as DNA: TGTGCCAGCAGTGGACAGGTAGTAAACACCGGGGAGCTGTTTTTT. This gives the protein CASSGQVVNTGELFF.

V usage is TRBV27 and J usage is TRBJ1-2; 8 bases line up with TRBD1. This CDR3 spans 12 amino acids. Germline CDR1 MNHEY, CDR2 SMNVEV (reference sequence). V was pared by 8 bases and J by 6 bases, with 5 bases of the junction left unmatched. The CDR3 is CASSGGFNGYTF. The DNA for the CDR3 is TGTGCCAGCTCAGGGGGCTTCAATGGCTACACCTTC.

This rearrangement joins TRBV12-2 to TRBJ1-6; the table calls TRBD1, which could not be checked here. TRBV12-2 constitutes a pseudogene. This CDR3 has 14 amino acids. The CDR3 coding sequence is TGTGCAAGTCGTGGACAGGGGAGGAATTCACCCCTCCACTTT. Protein: CASRGQGRNSPLHF.

V usage is TRBV6-2 or TRBV6-3 and J usage is TRBJ1-1; possible D gene TRBD1, 5 bases. Trimming took 1 base from V and 4 from J, leaving 13 bases between them. The CDR3 has 15 amino acids. Germline CDR1 reads MNHEY; CDR2 reads SVGEGT. The CDR3, as DNA: TGTGCCAGCAGTTACTGGGGGACTTTGGGCACTGAAGCTTTCTTT. This gives the protein CASSYWGTLGTEAFF.

The gene calls are TRBV5-1 and TRBJ1-3, with TRBD1 matching over 11 bases. J was trimmed by 1 base and V by 5 bases; bases with no gene match: 5. The CDR3 has 16 residues. CDR1 SGHRS and CDR2 YFSETQ come from the germline V gene. CDR3 loop: CASSSGQGASGNTIYF. For the CDR3, the DNA is TGCGCCAGCAGTTCAGGACAGGGGGCATCTGGAAACACCATATATTTT.

The rearrangement joins TRBV14 to TRBJ1-2; 7 bases fit TRBD1. The germline V gene has CDR1 SGHDN and CDR2 FVKESK. This CDR3 spans 16 amino acids. J lost 8 bases, V lost 3 bases, and 15 bases had no gene match. The DNA for the CDR3 is TGTGCCAGCAGCCACTTGGGGACAGTCGGAAAAGAGGGCTACACCTTC. It yields the protein CASSHLGTVGKEGYTF.

The chain links TRBV27 to TRBJ2-7; maybe TRBD2 (7 bases). V was shortened by 6 bases and J by 2 bases, with 14 bases between the two germline ends. The CDR3 totals 14 residues. The germline gives CDR1 MNHEY, CDR2 SMNVEV (reference sequence). The CDR3 DNA reads as TGTGCCAGCAGACTGGGGGGGGGCACCTACGAGCAGTACTTC. Amino acid sequence: CASRLGGGTYEQYF.